A selection of T cell receptor beta chains follows, all from one sample in a study of OX40 agonist ivuxolimab in advanced cancers. Here immunoSEQ multiplex PCR was the method, and the copy in TCRdb shows in-frame clones only, minus some. The top ten clones hold roughly 9.8% of a sample with 20,000 to 25,000 clones, roughly three quarters of them seen once. Sample: CD4+ or CD8+ T cells sorted from blood, taken in a trial of the OX40 agonist ivuxolimab. These receptors were obtained from an adult with an advanced solid tumor such as melanoma, head and neck, liver or kidney cancer. Both conserved end residues are part of each CDR3.

>TRBV7-3|14
CASSRDRGTDTQYF
>TRBV4-1|14
CASSLEELDEKLFF
>TRBV18|16
CASSPGGYSSNQPQHF
>TRBV5-1|13
CASSPWTGGEQYF
>TRBV29-1|13
CSADGESTDTQYF
>TRBV13|15
CASSLSRQGGNEQFF
>TRBV5-6|17
CASSSNFGTGYTDTQYF
>TRBV6-5|14
CASMVRPSSYEQYF
>TRBV27|14
CASKTTGINYGYTF
>TRBV6-5|15
CASSYKDRDSYEQYF
>TRBV20-1|11
CSAEVEAEQFF
>TRBV23-1|16
CASSQPGQDKHRYAVF
>TRBV5-1|17
CASSIPPGHANTGELFF
>TRBV5-1|16
CASSFQRGQGVGGYTF
>TRBV6-5|14
CASSPRAGQNEQFF
>TRBV30|14
CAWSASPGGNTIYF
>TRBV25-1|16
CASSELRGDPNYGYTF
>TRBV11-3|14
CASSPGGRGVEAFF
>TRBV5-4|18
CASSLALGVGGEVYGYTF
>TRBV12-5|18
CASGSTVPGLAIYNEQFF
>TRBV10-3|15
CAISESKGSNYGYTF
>TRBV7-3|15
CASSLRPRDKDTQYF
>TRBV11-2|15
CASSLMGKPLDTQYF
>TRBV7-2|11
CASSFSREAFF
>TRBV5-1|14
CASSLAGQAYEQYF
>TRBV28|16
CASSSYSGARSYEQYF
>TRBV7-8|12
CASSRRENTIYF
>TRBV18|13
CASSTNRDSPLHF
>TRBV19|13
CASSATGTDTQYF
>TRBV12-1|15
CASSLGDSDNSPLHF
>TRBV6-5|14
CASRRTGAAGELFF
>TRBV6-5|13
CASIPQGNTEAFF
>TRBV7-2|13
CASSLDRNGGYTF
>TRBV7-9|13
CASSRGLAGEQYF
>TRBV5-1|14
CASSHTGDLPRAFF
>TRBV10-3|16
CAISESSGGAGNEQFF
>TRBV6-1|14
CAGARQFSTDTQYF
>TRBV2|15
CASSVSGGPPDTQYF
>TRBV2|13
CASRTRSATEAFF
>TRBV9|17
CASSVVPAGRYTDTQYF
>TRBV7-2|12
CASSLPGYGYTF
>TRBV7-2|14
CASSGQGFADTQYF